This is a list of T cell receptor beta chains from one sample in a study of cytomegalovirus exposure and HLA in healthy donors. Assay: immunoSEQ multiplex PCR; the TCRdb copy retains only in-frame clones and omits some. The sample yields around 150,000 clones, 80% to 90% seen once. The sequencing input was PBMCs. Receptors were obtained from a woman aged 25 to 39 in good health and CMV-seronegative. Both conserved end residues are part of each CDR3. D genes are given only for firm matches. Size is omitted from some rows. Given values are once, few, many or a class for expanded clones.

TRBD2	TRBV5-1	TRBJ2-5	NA	CASSFPLADQETQYF	TGCGCCAGCAGCTTCCCTCTAGCGGACCAAGAGACCCAGTACTTC
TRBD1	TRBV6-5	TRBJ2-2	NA	CASNRGTGELFF	TGTGCCAGCAACAGGGGAACCGGGGAGCTGTTTTTT
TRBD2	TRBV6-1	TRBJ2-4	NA	CASSEATSGTLQRNIQYF	TGTGCCAGCAGTGAAGCGACTAGCGGGACCCTCCAGCGGAACATTCAGTACTTC
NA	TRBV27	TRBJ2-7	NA	CASKAVGGLDQQYF	TGTGCCAGCAAGGCGGTAGGTGGTCTGGATCAGCAGTACTTC
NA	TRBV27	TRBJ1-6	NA	CASSPRADLTYNSPLHF	TGTGCCAGCAGTCCCCGGGCCGATCTAACCTATAATTCACCCCTCCACTTT
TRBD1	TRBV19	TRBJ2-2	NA	CASRLDRGSTGELFF	TGTGCCAGTAGGCTCGACAGGGGTAGCACCGGGGAGCTGTTTTTT
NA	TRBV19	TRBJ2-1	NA	CASRQDNEQFF	TGTGCCAGTAGACAGGACAATGAGCAGTTCTTC
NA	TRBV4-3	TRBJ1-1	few	CASSQDPGAWGTEAFF	TGCGCCAGCAGCCAGGACCCGGGAGCCTGGGGCACTGAAGCTTTCTTT
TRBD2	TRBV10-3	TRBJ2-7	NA	CAIRDLAGGAYEQYF	TGTGCCATCAGGGATCTAGCGGGGGGGGCCTACGAGCAGTACTTC
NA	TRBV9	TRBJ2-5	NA	CASSGGLGGETQYF	TGTGCCAGCAGCGGAGGTCTAGGGGGAGAGACCCAGTACTTC
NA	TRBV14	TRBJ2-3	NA	CASSQDRPDTQYF	TGTGCCAGCAGCCAAGATCGGCCAGATACGCAGTATTTT
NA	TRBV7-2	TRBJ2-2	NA	CASSLGSSDPGELFF	TGTGCCAGCAGCTTAGGGTCATCCGACCCCGGGGAGCTGTTTTTT
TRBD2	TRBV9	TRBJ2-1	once	CASSDGASGPYNEQFF	TGTGCCAGCAGCGACGGGGCTAGCGGGCCCTACAATGAGCAGTTCTTC
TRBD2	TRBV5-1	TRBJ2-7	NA	CASSWAGTSGTYEQYF	TGCGCCAGCAGCTGGGCCGGGACTAGCGGGACTTACGAGCAGTACTTC
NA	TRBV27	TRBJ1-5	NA	CASRGGAPNQPQHF	TGTGCCAGCAGGGGGGGGGCCCCCAATCAGCCCCAGCATTTT
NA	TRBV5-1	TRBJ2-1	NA	CASSLVPNNEQFF	TGCGCCAGCAGCTTGGTGCCCAACAATGAGCAGTTCTTC
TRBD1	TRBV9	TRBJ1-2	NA	CASSPMDRGDYGYTF	TGTGCCAGCAGCCCTATGGACAGGGGGGACTATGGCTACACCTTC
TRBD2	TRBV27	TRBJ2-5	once	CASSLTSGRQETQYF	TGTGCCAGCAGTTTAACTAGCGGCCGGCAAGAGACCCAGTACTTC
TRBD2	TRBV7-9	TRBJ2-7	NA	CASSFESGGPGEQYF	TGTGCCAGCAGCTTCGAATCGGGAGGGCCTGGCGAGCAGTACTTC
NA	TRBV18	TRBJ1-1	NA	CASSPRDSGMNTEAFF	TGTGCCAGCTCACCACGCGACAGTGGGATGAACACTGAAGCTTTCTTT
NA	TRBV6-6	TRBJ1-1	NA	CASSYGRNTEAFF	TGTGCCAGCAGTTACGGGCGGAACACTGAAGCTTTCTTT
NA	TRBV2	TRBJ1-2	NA	CASSFGREGGGYTF	TGTGCCAGCAGTTTCGGCAGGGAAGGGGGTGGCTACACCTTC
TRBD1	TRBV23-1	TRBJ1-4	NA	CASSPRAGTDRYSRANEKLFF	TGCGCCAGCAGTCCCCGTGCCGGGACAGATAGGTATAGTAGGGCTAATGAAAAACTGTTTTTT
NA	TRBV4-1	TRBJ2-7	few	CASSQDLTGAREQYF	TGCGCCAGCAGCCAAGATCTGACGGGGGCGCGGGAGCAGTACTTC
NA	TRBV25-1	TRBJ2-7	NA	CASSGAYEQYF	TGTGCCAGCAGTGGAGCGTACGAGCAGTACTTC
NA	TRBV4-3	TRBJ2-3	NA	CASSQVSRADTQYF	TGCGCCAGCAGCCAAGTGAGCAGGGCAGATACGCAGTATTTT
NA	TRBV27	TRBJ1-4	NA	CASSFSWTDEKLFF	TGTGCCAGCAGTTTCTCCTGGACAGACGAAAAACTGTTTTTT
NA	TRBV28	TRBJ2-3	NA	CASSPSPGLHTDTQYF	TGTGCCAGCAGTCCCTCCCCGGGACTGCACACAGATACGCAGTATTTT
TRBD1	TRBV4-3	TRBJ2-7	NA	CASSQERQGTEQYF	TGCGCCAGCAGCCAAGAACGACAGGGGACCGAGCAGTACTTC